Sequencing of this T cell receptor (beta chain) was carried out in a study of blood T cell repertoires in COVID-19. Study-level information: Samples came from the United States, Italy and Spain, spanning acute and convalescent COVID-19. In each case, the material was cDNA or gDNA derived from T cells, B-cell-depleted T cells, or PBMCs.

In the authors' workflow: Reference gene primer amplification gave estimated nucleated cell counts. Some clones are missing from TCRdb's copy, which holds only in-frame ones; the method was immunoSEQ multiplex PCR. The V and J calls and clone size are taken from that table; D and trimming were inferred from the DNA. The table has tens of thousands of clones, less than 90% seen once. The CDR3 is 15 amino acids. Germline V gene lookup returns CDR1 SGHTS and CDR2 YDEGEE. V gave up 4 bases and J gave up 5 bases; unmatched junction bases: 9. The source of this sequence is a woman aged 60 to 75 with acute or convalescent COVID-19. Sequencing was performed on peripheral blood. The V gene is TRBV5-8, the J gene TRBJ2-1, with TRBD2 identical over 7 bases. The CDR3 DNA reads TGTGCCAGCAGCCGAGGACTAGTAGTCCACAATGAGCAGTTCTTC. Amino acid sequence: CASSRGLVVHNEQFF.